In its sample, the clone carrying this T cell receptor beta chain was seen once. Per the original methods: Quantification of nucleated cells was approximated via reference gene primer amplification. Generated by immunoSEQ multiplex PCR, the TCRdb table keeps only in-frame clones and is missing some. V and J calls and clone size are as listed in that table; D and trimming were resolved from the DNA. The data show around 220,000 clones, roughly 76% seen once. The sample is drawn from a study of blood T cell repertoires in COVID-19. Background on the study: Spain, Italy and the United States supplied samples that represented acute and convalescent COVID-19. From T cells, B-cell-depleted T cells, or PBMCs came the material, which was cDNA or gDNA.

Germline values: CDR1 SGHTA, CDR2 FQGNSA. The CDR3 extends over 15 amino acids. J lost 7 bases, V lost 3 bases, and 5 bases had no gene match. This chain joins TRBV7-2 and TRBJ2-1, with 11 bases that match TRBD2. The sequenced sample consisted of peripheral blood. This clonotype was obtained from a human donor in a cohort sampled during active COVID-19. CDR3 sequence reads: CASSLTSGAGNEQFF. The CDR3 DNA reads as TGTGCCAGCAGCTTGACTAGCGGGGCGGGGAATGAGCAGTTCTTC.